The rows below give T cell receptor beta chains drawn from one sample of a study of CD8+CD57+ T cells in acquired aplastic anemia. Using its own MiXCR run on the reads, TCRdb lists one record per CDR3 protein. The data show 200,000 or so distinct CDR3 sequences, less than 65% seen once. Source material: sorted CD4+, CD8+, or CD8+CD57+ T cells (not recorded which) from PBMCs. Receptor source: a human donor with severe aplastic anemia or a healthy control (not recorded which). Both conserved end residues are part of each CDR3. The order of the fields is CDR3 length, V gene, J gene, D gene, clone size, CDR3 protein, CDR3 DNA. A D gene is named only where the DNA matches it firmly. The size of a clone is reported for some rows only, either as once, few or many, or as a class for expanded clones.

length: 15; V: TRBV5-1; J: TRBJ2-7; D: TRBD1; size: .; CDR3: CASSLGYRGPYEQYF; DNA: TGCGCCAGCAGCTTGGGTTACAGGGGGCCCTACGAGCAGTACTTC
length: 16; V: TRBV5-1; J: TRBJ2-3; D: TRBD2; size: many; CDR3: CASSPRTSGGGDTQYF; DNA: TGCGCCAGCAGCCCTCGGACTAGCGGGGGGGGGGATACGCAGTATTTT
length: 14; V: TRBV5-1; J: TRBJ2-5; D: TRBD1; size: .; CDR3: CASSLDRGGETQYF; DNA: TGCGCCAGCAGCTTGGACAGGGGTGGGGAGACCCAGTACTTC
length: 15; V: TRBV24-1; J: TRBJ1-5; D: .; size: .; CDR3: CATSDPGEPNQPQHF; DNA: TGTGCCACCAGTGACCCAGGAGAGCCCAATCAGCCCCAGCATTTT
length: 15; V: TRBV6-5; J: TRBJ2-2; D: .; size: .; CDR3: CASSSDTASSGELFF; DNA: TGTGCCAGCAGTTCCGACACAGCGTCGTCGGGGGAGCTGTTTTTT
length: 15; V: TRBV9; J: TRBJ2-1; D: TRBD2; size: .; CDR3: CASSAPLAGVDEQFF; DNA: TGTGCCAGCAGCGCCCCACTAGCGGGAGTGGATGAGCAGTTCTTC
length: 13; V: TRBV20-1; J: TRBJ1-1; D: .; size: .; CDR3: CSARAFLDTEAFF; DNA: TGCAGTGCTAGAGCATTTTTGGACACTGAAGCTTTCTTT
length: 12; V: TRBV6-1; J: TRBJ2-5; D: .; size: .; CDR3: CASSLGFGTQYF; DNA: TGTGCCAGCAGTTTGGGTTTCGGGACCCAGTACTTC
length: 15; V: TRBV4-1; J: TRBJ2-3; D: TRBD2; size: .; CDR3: CASSLGLAGTDTQYF; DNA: TGCGCCAGCAGCCTGGGACTAGCTGGCACAGATACGCAGTATTTT
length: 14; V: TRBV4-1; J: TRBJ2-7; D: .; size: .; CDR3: CASSQDRGTYEQYF; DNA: TGCGCCAGCAGCCAAGACAGGGGAACCTACGAGCAGTACTTC
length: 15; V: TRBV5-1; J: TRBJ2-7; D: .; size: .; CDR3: CGRGQSGDPTYEQYF; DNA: TGCGGGAGGGGACAAAGCGGGGACCCTACCTACGAGCAGTACTTC
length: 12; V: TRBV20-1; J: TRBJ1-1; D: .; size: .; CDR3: CSARDTELEAFF; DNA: TGCAGTGCTAGAGACACGGAACTAGAAGCTTTCTTT
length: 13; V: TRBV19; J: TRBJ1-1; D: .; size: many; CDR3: CASIGGLNTEAFF; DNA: TGTGCCAGTATAGGCGGGTTGAACACTGAAGCTTTCTTT
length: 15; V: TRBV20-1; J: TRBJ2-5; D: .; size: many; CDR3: CSASLDSFTQETQYF; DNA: TGCAGTGCTAGCCTGGACAGTTTTACCCAAGAGACCCAGTACTTC
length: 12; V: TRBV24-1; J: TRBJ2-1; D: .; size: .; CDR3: CATSDDSAKQFF; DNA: TGTGCCACCAGTGACGACAGCGCGAAGCAGTTCTTC
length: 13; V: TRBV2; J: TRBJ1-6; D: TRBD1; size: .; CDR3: CASKGQGYSPLHF; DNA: TGTGCCAGCAAGGGACAGGGGTATTCACCCCTCCACTTT
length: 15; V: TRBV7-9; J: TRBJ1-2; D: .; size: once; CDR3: CASSYDTEANYGYTF; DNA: TGTGCCAGCAGCTATGACACTGAAGCTAACTATGGCTACACCTTC
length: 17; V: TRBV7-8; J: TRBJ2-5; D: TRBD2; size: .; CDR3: CASSLALVAGFQETQYF; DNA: TGTGCCAGCAGCTTAGCGCTGGTAGCGGGCTTCCAAGAGACCCAGTACTTC
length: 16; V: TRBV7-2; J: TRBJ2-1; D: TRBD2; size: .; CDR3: CAKAPAGEGPGNEQFF; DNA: TGTGCCAAGGCCCCTGCCGGGGAGGGGCCGGGGAATGAGCAGTTCTTC
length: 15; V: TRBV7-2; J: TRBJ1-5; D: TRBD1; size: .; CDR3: CASNPTGGFNQPQHF; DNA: TGTGCCAGCAACCCGACAGGGGGTTTCAATCAGCCCCAGCATTTT
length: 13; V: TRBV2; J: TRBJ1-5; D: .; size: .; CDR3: CASSFSYNQPQHF; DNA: TGTGCCAGCAGTTTCAGCTACAATCAGCCCCAGCATTTT
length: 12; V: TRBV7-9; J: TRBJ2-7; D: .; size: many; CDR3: CASSLGFDEQYF; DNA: TGTGCCAGCAGCTTAGGGTTCGACGAGCAGTACTTC
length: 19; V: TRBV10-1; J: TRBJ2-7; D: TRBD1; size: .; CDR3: CASSEGDRESPNGAYEQYF; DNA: TGCGCCAGCAGTGAGGGGGACAGGGAGTCACCCAACGGGGCCTACGAGCAGTACTTC
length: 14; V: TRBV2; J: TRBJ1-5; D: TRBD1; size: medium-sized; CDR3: CASQDRGPNQPQHF; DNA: TGTGCCAGCCAGGACAGGGGACCCAATCAGCCCCAGCATTTT
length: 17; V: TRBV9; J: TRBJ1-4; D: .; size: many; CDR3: CASSLHRTAQLNEKLFF; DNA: TGTGCCAGCAGCTTGCACCGGACAGCGCAACTTAATGAAAAACTGTTTTTT
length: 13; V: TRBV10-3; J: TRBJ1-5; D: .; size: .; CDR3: CAATGQFNQPQHF; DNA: TGTGCCGCGACAGGACAGTTCAATCAGCCCCAGCATTTT
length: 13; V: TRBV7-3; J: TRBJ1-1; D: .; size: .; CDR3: CASSFYRDSEAFF; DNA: TGTGCCAGCAGCTTCTACAGGGACTCTGAAGCTTTCTTT
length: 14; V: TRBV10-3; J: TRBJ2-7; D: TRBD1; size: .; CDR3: CAIRGPGQGNEQYF; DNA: TGTGCCATCAGGGGCCCGGGACAGGGGAACGAGCAGTACTTC
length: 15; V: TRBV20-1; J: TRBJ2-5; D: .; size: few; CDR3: CSAREITALQETQYF; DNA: TGCAGTGCTAGAGAAATAACAGCACTCCAAGAGACCCAGTACTTC
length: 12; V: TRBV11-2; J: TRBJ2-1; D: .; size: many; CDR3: CASSSTSNEQFF; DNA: TGTGCCAGCAGCTCCACGAGCAATGAGCAGTTCTTC
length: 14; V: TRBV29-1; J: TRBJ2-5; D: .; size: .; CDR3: CSVAGRGRGETQYF; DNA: TGCAGCGTTGCGGGCAGGGGCAGGGGAGAGACCCAGTACTTC
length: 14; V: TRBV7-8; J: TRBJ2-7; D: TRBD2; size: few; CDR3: CASSLGAGNYEQYF; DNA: TGTGCCAGCAGCTTAGGAGCGGGAAACTACGAGCAGTACTTC
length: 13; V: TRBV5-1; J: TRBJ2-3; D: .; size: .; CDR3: CASSSDEDDTQYF; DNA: TGCGCCAGCAGCTCGGACGAGGACGATACGCAGTATTTT
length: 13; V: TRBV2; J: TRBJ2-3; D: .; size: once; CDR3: CASSVPATDTQYF; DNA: TGTGCCAGCAGTGTCCCGGCCACAGATACGCAGTATTTT
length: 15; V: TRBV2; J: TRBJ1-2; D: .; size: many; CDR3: CASAIPDFPSYGYTF; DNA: TGTGCCAGCGCCATCCCGGACTTCCCCTCCTATGGCTACACCTTC